This TCR beta chain comes out of a study of blood T cell repertoires in COVID-19. V lost 5 bases to trimming and J lost 10 bases, with 14 bases between them. Germline assignment: CDR1 MNHEY and CDR2 SVGAGI. The CDR3 totals 12 residues. Measured with immunoSEQ multiplex PCR; TCRdb has only the in-frame clones, and not every one. This table has about 160,000 clones, roughly 79% appearing once. This clone was observed a single time. The sequencing input was peripheral blood. The TCR originated in a woman aged 80 or over with acute or convalescent COVID-19. The chain links TRBV6-5 to TRBJ1-2, with unresolved D. Here the CDR3 DNA reads TGTGCCAGCAGTAACCTCCGAGGAGCCTACACCTTC. It specifies CASSNLRGAYTF.